This TCR beta chain was recovered during a study of long-term antiretroviral therapy in people with HIV. Version v3.0 of the immunoSEQ assay was performed at survey level. Clones were read by immunoSEQ multiplex PCR, and TCRdb kept only the in-frame ones, dropping some. The data show 27,000 or so clones, about 82% seen once. Trimming removed 1 base at V and 0 bases at J, with 11 bases between. Germline V gives CDR1 SGDLS, CDR2 YYNGEE. CDR3 length equals 15 residues. The starting material was unsorted PBMCs, obtained 0.8 years before starting antiretroviral therapy. This sequence joins TRBV9 and TRBJ2-7; tentative D call: TRBD2 (6 bases). The sequence came from a man aged 18 to 30 with HIV. CDR3 in DNA: TGTGCCAGCAGCGTAATCCCCGGGAGCTCCTACGAGCAGTACTTC. Translating it yields CASSVIPGSSYEQYF.